Below are 9 T cell receptor beta chains sequenced from a single sample in a study of shared clonotypes between healthy human individuals (dated by TCRdb to 2020 to 2021). Library preparation used the immunoSEQ multiplex PCR assay. TCRdb carries this immuneACCESS record with in-frame sequences only. Its versions omit some clonotypes, under half of them owing to an unresolved V gene in the studies checked, with the rest unexplained. The sample has roughly 2.5 million clones on record, more than 80% of them singletons. In total, the top ten clones hold roughly 0.15% of the sample. The material sequenced was naive CD4+ T cells sorted from blood. Interpreted using the paper, the cell subset or site label stands for: CD45RA+ positively selected. All receptors come from a man younger than 35 in good health.

The genes are TRBV9 and TRBJ2-2, with D possibly being TRBD1 (6 bases). The germline V and J ends were trimmed by 2 bases and 5 bases, with 13 bases remaining between them. Germline V CDR1 and CDR2: SGDLS, YYNGEE. The CDR3 consists of 15 residues. The CDR3 loop is CASSVVQGTTGELFF. The CDR3 nucleotides are TGTGCCAGCAGCGTTGTCCAGGGGACAACCGGGGAGCTGTTTTTT.

V usage is TRBV6-1 and J usage is TRBJ1-2, with 7 bases matching TRBD1. Germline V gene sequence: CDR1 MNHNS, CDR2 SASEGT. V trimming: 5 bases; J trimming: 3 bases; junction bases outside the gene matches: 9. This CDR3 has 15 residues. In nucleotides, the CDR3 is TGTGCCAGCAGTCCTCTAGGGACAGTCGACTATGGCTACACCTTC. This gives the protein CASSPLGTVDYGYTF.

This chain links TRBV11-2 with TRBJ2-2, with 8 bases aligning to TRBD1. The CDR3 contains 16 residues. Germline V gene sequence: CDR1 SGHAT, CDR2 FQNNGV. Unmatched junction bases numbered 10, after V lost 3 bases and J lost 7 bases. CDR3 region: CASSFQGAKIVGELFF. In nucleotides, the CDR3 is TGTGCCAGCAGCTTTCAGGGGGCGAAGATTGTCGGGGAGCTGTTTTTT.

The V and J genes are TRBV2 and TRBJ2-2; D is undetermined. The CDR3 totals 15 residues. Germline CDR1 SNHLY, CDR2 FYNNEI. V dropped 5 bases and J dropped 2 bases, with 12 bases sitting between them. In nucleotides, the CDR3 is TGTGCCAGCAGTACCACCCGGGTTAACACCGGGGAGCTGTTTTTT. This encodes CASSTTRVNTGELFF.

The V and J genes are TRBV4-1 and TRBJ2-5, with D perhaps assigned TRBD1 or TRBD2 (5 bases each). Trimming stripped 4 bases from V and 5 bases from J, with 17 bases between. CDR3 length: 15 amino acids. Germline V gene data show CDR1 as MGHRA and CDR2 as YSYEKL. CDR3 amino acids: CASSLRDLLWETQYF. CDR3 nucleotide sequence: TGCGCCAGCAGCCTCCGGGACCTTCTATGGGAGACCCAGTACTTC.

Notes on this clone: The sample contains more than one DNA sequence encoding this CDR3. This sequence joins TRBV6-1 and TRBJ2-7, with D perhaps TRBD2 (5 bases). Germline V gives CDR1 MNHNS, CDR2 SASEGT. This CDR3 contains 13 residues. V lost 2 bases to trimming and J lost 3 bases, with 8 bases between them. CDR3 protein: CASSESGSYEQYF. The CDR3 DNA sequence: TGTGCCAGCAGTGAATCGGGAAGCTACGAGCAGTACTTC.

This chain links TRBV10-3 with TRBJ2-7; 10 bases agree with TRBD2. The length of the CDR3 is 16 residues. V dropped 3 bases and J dropped 2; count of bases not matched to a gene: 7. Germline loops: CDR1 ENHRY, CDR2 SYGVKD. CDR3 sequence reads: CAISDLVGTSAYEQYF. The CDR3 region has the DNA TGTGCCATCAGTGATCTAGTAGGGACTAGCGCCTACGAGCAGTACTTC.

This sequence joins TRBV21-1 and TRBJ2-2; the table assigns TRBD2, which was not confirmed against the DNA. TRBV21-1 has pseudogene status. This CDR3 comprises 20 residues. DNA for the CDR3: TGTGCCAGCAGCAAAGTAGCAACTAGGCTAGCGGGAGGTAACACCGGGGAGCTGTTTTTT. This translates into CASSKVATRLAGGNTGELFF.

As regards this clone: The same CDR3 can be traced to other DNA sequences in this sample. The chain combines TRBV5-4 with TRBJ1-5; D not resolved. V lost 2 bases and J 4 bases, leaving 10 bases between the germline ends. The CDR3 sequence is 14 residues long. Germline V gene sequence: CDR1 SGHNT, CDR2 YYREEE (reference sequence). This chain's CDR3 is CASSFAGGNQPQHF. The CDR3 coding sequence is TGTGCCAGCAGCTTTGCGGGAGGTAATCAGCCCCAGCATTTT.